This entry features one TCR beta chain sequence. The antigen this receptor binds is unknown. No much larger clone exists at a distance of one base, and base qualities are not known. The germline V gene provides CDR1 SGHVT and CDR2 SQSDAQ. Spanning cysteine to phenylalanine, the CDR3 consists of 12 amino acids. Of the read, only the CDR3 DNA is kept; its 36 bases are in frame from base 1. From V the trimming removes 9 bases and from J it removes 4 bases, while the gene matches leave 1 base of the junction unaccounted for. Per the publication, the time point label means: about 25 weeks on oral tofacitinib. The sample's treatment or condition label, decoded: oral pan-JAK inhibitor, 5-10 mg twice daily. From alopecia areata patients, peripheral blood was collected along with lesional scalp punch biopsies. PBMCs were isolated by density centrifugation and stained for CD3, CD4 and CD8, and CD4+ and CD8+ T cells were sorted on a FACSAria.

To prepare the library, the immunoSEQ multiplex PCR assay was applied. To provide template for TCR sequencing, every sample had RNA extracted and reverse transcribed into cDNA. SuperScript III was used for first-strand cDNA synthesis, primed with a 2:1 mix of oligo-dT and random hexamers. A synthetic immune receptor repertoire was used to assess amplification bias, and residual bias was removed computationally. The source study handled its data this way. After raw reads were preprocessed to remove errors, the CDR3 was defined following IMGT conventions as running from the conserved cysteine to phenylalanine. To get clonality, Shannon entropy was normalized by log2 of the number of productive unique TCRs and the result was subtracted from 1. Whether each scalp clone was CD4 or CD8 was inferred by checking scalp TCRbeta sequences against the CD4 and CD8 repertoires from sorted blood. Sourced from immuneACCESS, this table was stored by TCRdb with only in-frame sequences that have V and J called. A share of the clones is absent; for the studies checked, an unresolved V gene accounts for under half, and the remainder has no known explanation. The V and J calls and the clone size are those of that table, but D and trimming were determined from the DNA. The sample records 270,000 or so clones, more than 45% of which are singletons. Approximately 1.8% of the sample is taken by the ten largest.

The data belong to a study of CD8+ T cells in alopecia areata (dated by TCRdb to the late 2010s). Regarding the research as a whole: Treated patients were enrolled in an open-label pilot trial of oral tofacitinib at 5 to 10 mg twice daily for moderate-to-severe alopecia areata. Patients received tofacitinib for 6 to 18 months and were then followed off drug for 6 months to check for delayed response and recurrence. For the treated patients, the SALT score, which quantifies what percentage of scalp surface area is affected, served as the measure of disease severity. The study used high-throughput TCRbeta sequencing to examine T cell clonal expansion in alopecia areata, in both the C3H/HeJ mouse model and human patients. Scalp tissue and sorted CD4+ and CD8+ peripheral blood T cells from patchy and totalis/universalis alopecia areata patients and from healthy controls were covered by human TCRbeta sequencing. Patients on tofacitinib were biopsied at baseline and after 4 and 24 weeks of treatment, and several of the patients also had a later scalp biopsy. Scalp clonality was compared among normal scalp (n=4), patchy alopecia areata scalp (n=8), and alopecia totalis/universalis scalp (n=8). The RNA source kit depended on sample type: the PAXgene miRNA kit for fixed scalp, the miRNeasy kit for PBMCs, and the RNeasy kit for mouse skin. Amplification of TCRbeta CDR3 regions was done by immunoSEQ multiplex PCR using 35 Vbeta forward primers and 13 Jbeta reverse primers.

The investigation overall reported the following: Shared TCR sequences between patients were less evident than in mice, which may be partly attributable to HLA diversity in the patient population. Lesional scalp, especially in alopecia totalis/universalis, showed higher clonality and more expanded CD8+ clones than normal scalp, suggesting antigenic drive. Scalp clonality and the number of expanded CD8+ clones among the top 100 scalp clones were significantly decreased by tofacitinib. Scalp TCR repertoire analysis is complicated because resident alphabeta T cells in normal human skin are also sequenced, whereas mouse skin is dominated by gammadelta T cells. Many expanded lesional clones persisted in scalp and blood during tofacitinib treatment, which may partly explain relapse after stopping treatment. Because the treated cohort was small and included a single nonresponder, larger studies are needed to assess links between baseline CD8+ expansion and response.

This sequence originates from a human donor with alopecia areata. The chain uses TRBV7-4 and TRBJ2-1; TRBD1 fits 9 bases in the junction. The input for sequencing was CD4+ T cells sorted from blood, taken at week 24, from a patient treated with tofacitinib. This receptor has the CDR3 CARTGGYNEQFF. The DNA sequence follows: TGTGCCAGGACAGGGGGATACAATGAGCAGTTCTTC.